This is a list of T cell receptor beta chains from one sample in a study of molecular identifiers for immune sequencing clone quantification. TCRdb ran MiXCR on the PCR reads and lists one entry per CDR3 protein. The top ten clones hold 0.7% to 0.95% of a sample with nearly 650,000 distinct CDR3 sequences, 25% of them seen once. Sequences were obtained from naive CD8+ T cells from blood, with Jurkat cell RNA spiked in. These receptors were taken from a human donor in good health. Some libraries in this study had Jurkat cell RNA spiked in. The CDR3 runs from the conserved cysteine through the conserved F or W. The order of the fields is J gene, V gene, clone size, CDR3 length, D gene, CDR3 protein, CDR3 DNA. A D gene is named only where the DNA matches it firmly. Clone size is not always given. Where it is, it says once, few, many or a class for expanded clones.

j_call: TRBJ2-2; v_call: TRBV4-1; clone_size: NA; cdr3_length: 18; d_call: TRBD1; cdr3_aa: CASSQRAGTGGGTGELFF; cdr3_nt: TGCGCCAGCAGCCAGAGGGCCGGGACAGGGGGCGGCACCGGGGAGCTGTTTTTT
j_call: TRBJ2-5; v_call: TRBV24-1; clone_size: NA; cdr3_length: 15; d_call: NA; cdr3_aa: CATSDGQALQETQYF; cdr3_nt: TGTGCCACCAGTGATGGGCAGGCCCTCCAAGAGACCCAGTACTTC
j_call: TRBJ1-1; v_call: TRBV30; clone_size: NA; cdr3_length: 12; d_call: NA; cdr3_aa: CAWSRVGTGAFF; cdr3_nt: TGTGCCTGGAGCAGGGTTGGCACTGGAGCTTTCTTT
j_call: TRBJ2-5; v_call: TRBV12-3/TRBV12-4; clone_size: few; cdr3_length: 13; d_call: TRBD2; cdr3_aa: CASCRLAGETQYF; cdr3_nt: TGTGCCAGCTGTCGACTAGCGGGCGAGACCCAGTACTTC
j_call: TRBJ2-7; v_call: TRBV7-6; clone_size: NA; cdr3_length: 15; d_call: TRBD2; cdr3_aa: CASSTSGGFSYEQYF; cdr3_nt: TGTGCCAGCAGCACCAGCGGGGGATTTTCCTACGAGCAGTACTTC
j_call: TRBJ1-4; v_call: TRBV10-2; clone_size: many; cdr3_length: 14; d_call: NA; cdr3_aa: CASSQDITNEKLFF; cdr3_nt: TGCGCCAGCAGTCAGGACATTACTAATGAAAAACTGTTTTTT
j_call: TRBJ2-7; v_call: TRBV5-1; clone_size: many; cdr3_length: 12; d_call: NA; cdr3_aa: CASSLVAYEQYF; cdr3_nt: TGCGCCAGCAGCTTGGTCGCCTACGAGCAGTACTTC
j_call: TRBJ1-1; v_call: TRBV19; clone_size: few; cdr3_length: 15; d_call: TRBD1; cdr3_aa: CASSPGQGANTEAFF; cdr3_nt: TGTGCCAGTAGTCCCGGGCAGGGGGCGAACACTGAAGCTTTCTTT
j_call: TRBJ2-3; v_call: TRBV6-5; clone_size: many; cdr3_length: 13; d_call: NA; cdr3_aa: CASSYGQTDTQYF; cdr3_nt: TGTGCCAGCAGTTACGGGCAGACAGATACGCAGTATTTT
j_call: TRBJ2-7; v_call: TRBV20-1; clone_size: few; cdr3_length: 13; d_call: NA; cdr3_aa: CSAAPDFSYEQYF; cdr3_nt: TGCAGTGCTGCACCGGACTTCTCCTACGAGCAGTACTTC
j_call: TRBJ2-3; v_call: TRBV30; clone_size: few; cdr3_length: 15; d_call: NA; cdr3_aa: CAWSVSSMATDTQYF; cdr3_nt: TGTGCCTGGAGTGTATCTAGCATGGCTACAGATACGCAGTATTTT
j_call: TRBJ2-3; v_call: TRBV6-5; clone_size: NA; cdr3_length: 15; d_call: NA; cdr3_aa: CASSYSTLQGDTQYF; cdr3_nt: TGTGCCAGCAGTTACTCGACGCTTCAGGGGGATACGCAGTATTTT
j_call: TRBJ2-7; v_call: TRBV27; clone_size: many; cdr3_length: 13; d_call: NA; cdr3_aa: CASSPRSGTEQYF; cdr3_nt: TGTGCCAGCAGTCCCCGGTCGGGAACCGAGCAGTACTTC
j_call: TRBJ1-1; v_call: TRBV6-2/TRBV6-3; clone_size: NA; cdr3_length: 14; d_call: NA; cdr3_aa: CASSYSKYNTEAFF; cdr3_nt: TGTGCCAGCAGTTACTCGAAATATAACACTGAAGCTTTCTTT
j_call: TRBJ1-1; v_call: TRBV27; clone_size: few; cdr3_length: 14; d_call: TRBD1; cdr3_aa: CASSYQGEGTEAFF; cdr3_nt: TGTGCCAGCAGTTATCAGGGGGAAGGTACTGAAGCTTTCTTT
j_call: TRBJ2-1; v_call: TRBV20-1; clone_size: NA; cdr3_length: 15; d_call: NA; cdr3_aa: CSAREGGAAHNEQFF; cdr3_nt: TGCAGTGCTAGAGAGGGCGGGGCTGCCCACAATGAGCAGTTCTTC
j_call: TRBJ2-1; v_call: TRBV7-6; clone_size: few; cdr3_length: 18; d_call: TRBD2; cdr3_aa: CASSLIGTSGSLYNEQFF; cdr3_nt: TGTGCCAGCAGCTTAATCGGGACTAGCGGGAGTCTGTACAATGAGCAGTTCTTC
j_call: TRBJ2-5; v_call: TRBV9; clone_size: many; cdr3_length: 15; d_call: TRBD1; cdr3_aa: CASSASGTVKETQYF; cdr3_nt: TGTGCCAGCAGCGCCTCTGGGACAGTTAAAGAGACCCAGTACTTC
j_call: TRBJ2-1; v_call: TRBV6-6; clone_size: many; cdr3_length: 15; d_call: NA; cdr3_aa: CASSYVREWDNEQFF; cdr3_nt: TGTGCCAGCAGTTACGTCCGGGAGTGGGACAATGAGCAGTTCTTC
j_call: TRBJ2-7; v_call: TRBV25-1; clone_size: many; cdr3_length: 15; d_call: NA; cdr3_aa: CASSPLGGGPYEQYF; cdr3_nt: TGTGCCAGCAGTCCACTTGGGGGGGGCCCCTACGAGCAGTACTTC
j_call: TRBJ1-6; v_call: TRBV5-1; clone_size: NA; cdr3_length: 15; d_call: NA; cdr3_aa: CASSLGWQTNSPPHF; cdr3_nt: TGCGCCAGCAGCTTGGGGTGGCAAACTAATTCACCCCCCCACTTT
j_call: TRBJ1-1; v_call: TRBV7-9; clone_size: many; cdr3_length: 16; d_call: NA; cdr3_aa: CASSPPQAQSGTEAFF; cdr3_nt: TGTGCCAGCAGCCCCCCGCAGGCCCAGTCGGGCACTGAAGCTTTCTTT
j_call: TRBJ2-3; v_call: TRBV24-1; clone_size: NA; cdr3_length: 17; d_call: NA; cdr3_aa: CATSDFEDSRILETQYF; cdr3_nt: TGTGCCACCAGTGATTTTGAGGACAGTCGGATCTTGGAGACGCAGTATTTT
j_call: TRBJ1-1; v_call: TRBV20-1; clone_size: few; cdr3_length: 11; d_call: NA; cdr3_aa: CSVKLVTEAFF; cdr3_nt: TGCAGTGTTAAGTTGGTCACTGAAGCTTTCTTT
j_call: TRBJ2-3; v_call: TRBV20-1; clone_size: NA; cdr3_length: 17; d_call: TRBD1; cdr3_aa: CCAAGSFWTGGSDTQYF; cdr3_nt: TGCTGTGCTGCAGGGTCGTTCTGGACAGGGGGCTCAGATACGCAGTATTTT
j_call: TRBJ1-1; v_call: TRBV11-1; clone_size: few; cdr3_length: 15; d_call: NA; cdr3_aa: CASSLGDGVLTEAFF; cdr3_nt: TGTGCCAGCAGCTTAGGGGACGGAGTTCTCACTGAAGCTTTCTTT